One and the same sample provided the 26 T cell receptor beta chains below, sequenced in a study of T-cell memory formation after mild COVID-19. Via MiXCR, TCRdb re-called the 5' RACE reads, giving one row per CDR3 protein. Among about 180,000 distinct CDR3 sequences listed, 15% to 20% were seen once. Sequences were obtained from PBMCs or a T cell subset sorted from them (not recorded which). The receptors were sampled from a man aged 18 to 35 who had mild COVID-19 (a few samples of this study predate the infection). Cell type and time point are not known.

The rearrangement uses TRBV9 and TRBJ2-7; D is unclear. CDR1 is SGDLS, CDR2 YYNGEE, per germline. V dropped 3 bases and J dropped 7 bases, with 20 bases sitting between them. This CDR3 is built from 15 residues. The CDR3, as DNA: TGTGCCAGCAGCGACTCGTTAAGCCCCCTGGGAGAGCAGTACTTC. Encoded protein: CASSDSLSPLGEQYF.

The sample holds a few counts of this clonotype. The V gene is TRBV3-1, the J gene TRBJ1-6; the D gene is possibly TRBD1 (5 bases). V was cut by 0 bases and J by 6 bases, with 9 bases left in between. The germline gives CDR1 LGHDT, CDR2 YNNKEL (reference sequence). This CDR3 contains 15 residues. Written as DNA, the CDR3 is TGTGCCAGCAGCCAAGAACCTAGGGGTAATTCACCCCTCCACTTT. Protein sequence: CASSQEPRGNSPLHF.

Only a few counts were recorded for this clonotype. This chain joins TRBV6-2 or TRBV6-3 and TRBJ2-7, with D possibly TRBD1 on 5 matching bases. The CDR3 runs to 13 residues. Per germline, CDR1 MNHEY and CDR2 SVGEGT. V was clipped by 10 bases and J by 4 bases, with 17 bases between them. The CDR3 is CATLPQGRYEQYV. Written as DNA, the CDR3 is TGTGCCACCCTCCCCCAGGGTCGTTACGAGCAGTACGTC.

At least ten counts were recorded for this clonotype. This chain connects TRBV20-1 to TRBJ2-7; D not resolved. CDR3 length equals 13 residues. V lost 3 bases and J lost 3, with 12 bases in between. Germline V gene sequence: CDR1 DFQATT, CDR2 SNEGSKA (reference sequence). The CDR3 here is CSARSYSGYEQYF. The CDR3 bases are TGCAGTGCTAGGTCCTATTCGGGCTACGAGCAGTACTTC.

The chain is built from TRBV5-5 and TRBJ2-5, with D unclear. V lost 5 bases and J 4 bases, leaving 21 bases between the germline ends. The V gene's germline CDR1 is SGHKS and CDR2 YYEKEE (reference sequence). CDR3 length: 16 amino acids. The CDR3 protein is CASSSLPGSSRETQYF. As DNA, the CDR3 is TGTGCCAGCAGTTCTCTCCCCGGGTCCTCACGAGAGACCCAGTACTTC.

V gene TRBV6-2 or TRBV6-3 combines with J gene TRBJ1-2; 9 nucleotides agree with TRBD1. The ends lost 6 bases at V and 7 bases at J; junction bases unmatched: 9. Per the germline V gene, CDR1 is MNHEY and CDR2 is SVGEGT. The CDR3 covers 14 residues. The CDR3 DNA is TGTGCCAGCAGCCAGTGGGGACAGGGTCGTGGCTACACCTTC. Translated: CASSQWGQGRGYTF.

In this sample, this clonotype turned up a few times. The V call is TRBV12-3 or TRBV12-4, the J call TRBJ1-2; D may be TRBD1 (5 bases). The length of the CDR3 is 15 residues. Trimming took 5 bases from V and 0 from J, leaving 13 bases between them. DNA for the CDR3: TGTGCCAGCAGTCCCCGGACACATTCTAACTATGGCTACACCTTC. The encoded protein is CASSPRTHSNYGYTF.

V usage is TRBV5-1 and J usage is TRBJ2-3, with no clear D. V was cut by 4 bases and J by 0 bases, with 18 bases left in between. Germline loops: CDR1 SGHRS, CDR2 YFSETQ. This CDR3 contains 17 residues. The chain's CDR3 is CASSPTSQTTSTDTQYF. The CDR3 coding sequence is TGCGCCAGCAGCCCGACCTCACAAACAACTAGCACAGATACGCAGTATTTT. The complete variable domain, with remaining parts taken from reference TRBV5-1 and TRBJ2-3, reads KAGVTQTPRYLIKTRGQQVTLSCSPISGHRSVSWYQQTPGQGLQFLFEYFSETQRNKGNFPGRFSGRQFSNSRSEMNVSTLELGDSALYLCASSPTSQTTSTDTQYFGPGTRLTVL.

The rearrangement joins TRBV7-2 to TRBJ2-3; no firm D call. Germline V CDR1 and CDR2: SGHTA, FQGNSA. The V and J ends lost 1 base and 0 bases respectively, with 5 bases between them. The CDR3 spans 14 residues. CDR3 sequence reads: CASSLDTSTDTQYF. DNA for the CDR3: TGTGCCAGCAGCTTAGACACGAGCACAGATACGCAGTATTTT.

This clonotype was seen a few times. The chain joins TRBV4-2 to TRBJ2-1, with 7 bases identical to TRBD2. The CDR3 covers 16 residues. V shed 0 bases, J shed 6 bases, and the junction held 8 bases outside the gene matches. Per the germline V gene, CDR1 is LGHNA and CDR2 is YNFKEQ. DNA for the CDR3: TGTGCCAGCAGCCAAGATGGGGGGGATCCTCCCAATGAGCAGTTCTTC. Protein sequence: CASSQDGGDPPNEQFF.

In its sample, this clonotype was seen a few times. J is TRBJ1-1 and V is TRBV20-1; TRBD1 is a possible D gene (5 bases). V was trimmed by 7 bases and J by 1 base, leaving 10 bases between them. Germline-derived CDR1 and CDR2 are DFQATT and SNEGSKA (reference sequence). There are 12 residues in the CDR3. The DNA for the CDR3 is TGCAGTGGCCGAGGACAGAACACTGAAGCTTTCTTT. This encodes CSGRGQNTEAFF.

DNA for the CDR3: TGTGCCAGCTCACCACCCGGGACAGGGGGACCCCTCCACTTT. It codes for CASSPPGTGGPLHF. The gene calls are TRBV18 and TRBJ1-6; 11 nucleotides agree with TRBD1. V shed 0 bases and J 12 bases; nucleotides not matched to a gene: 1. The germline V gene encodes CDR1 KGHSH and CDR2 LQKENI. The CDR3 is 14 amino acids. Full variable domain (missing parts from reference TRBV18 and TRBJ1-6): NAGVMQNPRHLVRRRGQEARLRCSPMKGHSHVYWYRQLPEEGLKFMVYLQKENIIDESGMPKERFSAEFPKEGPSILRIQQVVRGDSAAYFCASSPPGTGGPLHFGNGTRLTVT.

This clonotype was counted a few times. This chain uses TRBV7-9 with TRBJ2-4, with a tentative D call TRBD2 (5 bases). The V gene's germline CDR1 is SEHNR and CDR2 FQNEAQ (reference sequence). Trimming took off 0 bases at V and 9 bases at J, with 15 bases between the two ends. This CDR3 has 15 residues. The chain's CDR3 is CASSLAFGLVGIQYF. CDR3 sequence (DNA): TGTGCCAGCAGCTTAGCGTTCGGACTGGTGGGCATTCAGTACTTC.

This clonotype occurred a few times. The chain has TRBV2 and TRBJ2-7; a weak D match, TRBD2 (5 bases). This CDR3 comprises 15 residues. The germline V gene encodes CDR1 SNHLY and CDR2 FYNNEI. The V gene lost 0 bases and the J gene lost 4 bases, with 13 bases spanning the gap. In DNA, the CDR3 is TGTGCCAGCAGTGAAGCAATCGGCGGGCCGTACGAGCAGTACTTC. This sequence encodes CASSEAIGGPYEQYF. Together with reference TRBV2 and TRBJ2-7, the CDR3 gives the full variable domain: EPEVTQTPSHQVTQMGQEVILRCVPISNHLYFYWYRQILGQKVEFLVSFYNNEISEKSEIFDDQFSVERPDGSNFTLKIRSTKLEDSAMYFCASSEAIGGPYEQYFGPGTRLTVT.

The chain joins TRBV5-1 to TRBJ2-1; unclear D gene. CDR1 and CDR2 (germline): SGHRS, YFSETQ. With 5 bases removed from V and 6 bases from J, the gap between germline ends came to 6 bases. There are 11 residues in the CDR3. The CDR3 DNA sequence: TGCGCCAGCAGGGGTTCCAATGAGCAGTTCTTC. Encoded protein: CASRGSNEQFF.

This clonotype has only a few counts. J is TRBJ2-3 and V is TRBV9; no definite D call. Between the trimmed V and J ends, which lost 4 bases and 5 bases, there was a span of 8 bases. The V gene's germline CDR1 is SGDLS and CDR2 YYNGEE. The CDR3 is made up of 12 amino acids. The DNA of the CDR3 is TGTGCCAGCAGCCGTGGGGTAGATACGCAGTATTTT. Translated: CASSRGVDTQYF.

This clonotype has ten or more counts. The gene calls are TRBV5-1 and TRBJ2-5, with D unclear. This CDR3 is built from 16 residues. Germline V CDR1 and CDR2: SGHRS, YFSETQ. Between the trimmed V and J ends, which lost 0 bases and 2 bases, there was a span of 14 bases. The CDR3 spells CASSLVSRKGQETQYF. CDR3 nucleotide sequence: TGCGCCAGCAGCTTGGTATCCAGAAAGGGACAAGAGACCCAGTACTTC.

The V gene is TRBV3-1, the J gene TRBJ1-6; possible D gene TRBD1, 5 bases. The length of the CDR3 is 16 residues. V was pared by 2 bases and J by 6 bases, with 14 bases between. Germline CDR1 is LGHDT and CDR2 is YNNKEL (reference sequence). CDR3 in amino acids: CASSQSMGRFNSPLHF. Here the CDR3 DNA reads TGTGCCAGCAGCCAAAGCATGGGGCGGTTTAATTCACCCCTCCACTTT.

This clonotype has more than one count but fewer than ten. The chain is built from TRBV28 and TRBJ1-2, with D perhaps matching TRBD1 (6 bases). From germline, CDR1 is MDHEN and CDR2 SYDVKM. The CDR3 length is 15 residues. The ends were cut back, 5 bases at V and 4 bases at J, with 17 bases in the middle. The CDR3 spells CASSTPGQVSYGYTF. Written as DNA, the CDR3 is TGTGCCAGCAGTACCCCGGGACAAGTGAGCTATGGCTACACCTTC.

The chain has TRBV4-3 and TRBJ2-3, with D possibly matching TRBD2 (5 bases). Germline V CDR1 and CDR2: LGHNA, YSLEER. This CDR3 spans 15 amino acids. With 4 bases removed from V and 4 bases from J, the gap between germline ends came to 15 bases. Here the CDR3 reads CASSRERRPADTQYF. For the CDR3, the DNA is TGCGCCAGCAGCCGGGAGAGACGACCGGCAGATACGCAGTATTTT.

This chain joins TRBV11-2 and TRBJ2-4; 10 bases align to TRBD1. The CDR3 loop spans 14 amino acids. J was trimmed by 7 bases and V by 3 bases; bases with no gene match: 3. Per the germline V gene, CDR1 is SGHAT and CDR2 is FQNNGV. The CDR3 bases are TGTGCCAGCAGCTTCGGGACAGGGGATAACATTCAGTACTTC. This codes for CASSFGTGDNIQYF.

V gene TRBV15 combines with J gene TRBJ1-2; weak D call: TRBD1 (6 bases). This CDR3 comprises 14 residues. The germline V and J ends were trimmed by 0 bases and 8 bases, with 13 bases remaining between them. Germline CDR1 and CDR2: LNHNV and YYDKDF (reference sequence). CDR3 nucleotide sequence: TGTGCCACCAGCAGAGATGCAAACAGGGCAGGCTACACCTTC. Its protein product is CATSRDANRAGYTF.

The chain links TRBV11-3 to TRBJ1-1, with D perhaps matching TRBD1 (5 bases). Between the trimmed V and J ends, which lost 5 bases and 5 bases, there was a span of 15 bases. There are 14 residues in the CDR3. Germline V CDR1 and CDR2: SGHNT, YENEEA. The CDR3 bases are TGTGCCAGCAGCCGGGACGGCGGAGAAACTGAAGCTTTCTTT. This encodes CASSRDGGETEAFF.

The chain uses TRBV12-3 or TRBV12-4 and TRBJ1-1; D unresolved. The CDR3 loop spans 15 amino acids. V gave up 1 base and J gave up 1 base, with 10 bases separating them. The CDR3 region has the DNA TGTGCCAGCAGTTTAGTGGTCCAGCAGAACACTGAAGCTTTCTTT. It codes for CASSLVVQQNTEAFF.

The chain recombines TRBV24-1 with TRBJ2-3, with 7 bases lining up with TRBD1. The J segment lost 2 bases and the V segment lost 6 bases, leaving 7 bases of the junction unmatched. CDR1 is KGHDR, CDR2 SFDVKD, per germline. CDR3 length: 15 amino acids. CDR3 bases: TGTGCCACCAGTTCAAGCGACAGGGCCACAGATACGCAGTATTTT. Translated, it gives CATSSSDRATDTQYF.

The CDR3 here is CASSLYVGQPQHF. The CDR3 bases are TGTGCCAGCAGTTTGTATGTGGGCCAGCCCCAGCATTTT. The rearrangement joins TRBV12-3 or TRBV12-4 to TRBJ1-5; D unresolved. The length of the CDR3 is 13 residues. V was shortened by 3 bases and J by 7 bases, with 10 bases between the two germline ends.